This T cell receptor (beta chain) was documented in a study of cytomegalovirus exposure and HLA in healthy donors. PCR amplification relied on 60 Vbeta primers (plus 13 Jbeta primers). The table came from immunoSEQ multiplex PCR; TCRdb's copy has only in-frame clones and leaves some out. Altogether fewer than 60,000 clones are present, around 77% being singletons, with the ten largest covering roughly 3.4%. Notes on the study in general: Associated with cytomegalovirus, according to the listing, were around 170 TCR beta chains. Clonal expansion was found to be greater in HLA-associated TCR beta chains than in equally common others in a later analysis. In a later analysis, TCR beta V- and J-gene trimming was associated with a missense DCLRE1C variant.

In the case of this clone: Its specificity is not known.

Trimming took 2 bases from V and 8 from J; bases not matched to a gene: 3. Germline V gene lookup returns CDR1 WSHSY and CDR2 SAAADI. The CDR3 runs to 13 residues. The J gene is TRBJ2-1, the V gene TRBV10-2, with TRBD2 matching over 7 bases. Input material: PBMCs. This receptor was identified in a woman aged 40 to 49 in good health and CMV-seropositive. The CDR3 spells CASSENRGDEQFF. For the CDR3, the DNA is TGCGCCAGCAGTGAGAACCGGGGGGATGAGCAGTTCTTC.